This T cell receptor beta chain was captured by sequencing in a study of T cells in narcolepsy. For the study at large: Patients with NT1 or NT2 and healthy control donors were enrolled.

Study-level points and caveats: Autoreactive clonotypes reportedly recurred in blood of same and different patients, not controls.

Germline V gene sequence: CDR1 MDHEN, CDR2 SYDVKM. The CDR3 loop spans 15 amino acids. Trimming pared 5 bases from V and 1 base from J, leaving 11 bases between. Measured with immunoSEQ multiplex PCR; TCRdb has only the in-frame clones, and not every one. The sample includes 25,000 or so clones, roughly 85% of them seen just once. Turning to this clone: The target antigen is unknown.

The rearrangement links TRBV28 to TRBJ2-2; D is unclear. What was sequenced was memory (CD45RA-) CD4+ T cells from blood. The sequence derives from a human donor in good health. The CDR3 bases are TGTGCCAGCAGTCCTTACCGTCGGAACACCGGGGAGCTGTTTTTT. Protein: CASSPYRRNTGELFF.